The rows below give T cell receptor beta chains drawn from one sample of a study of post-analysis software for immune sequencing data. TCRdb used MiXCR to reprocess the PCR reads, holding one entry per CDR3 protein. This sample yields some 450,000 distinct CDR3 sequences, of which less than 45% are seen a single time; roughly an eighth belongs to the top ten. The sample comprised blood. The origin of the receptors is a girl aged 5 to 17 with multiple sclerosis. Both conserved end residues are part of each CDR3. The D gene is left open where the match is weak. Size tells how often a clone was seen (once, few, many) or the class of an expanded clone, and some rows leave it out.

- TRBJ1-4 TRBD1 TRBV6-1 TGTGCCAGCAGTCGACAGGGGTCGGCTAATGAAAAACTGTTTTTT CASSRQGSANEKLFF
- TRBJ1-2 - TRBV29-1 TGCAGCGCCGGGGGGGGCGGCGGCTACACCTTC CSAGGGGGYTF
- TRBJ2-3 TRBD1 TRBV27 TGTGCCAGCACTAAAACGGGACAGGGGTTTAAGGATACGCAGTATTTT CASTKTGQGFKDTQYF
few TRBJ2-5 TRBD2 TRBV20-1 TGCAGTGCTAGGCGACTAGCGGGACAGTACCAAGAGACCCAGTACTTC CSARRLAGQYQETQYF
- TRBJ1-4 - TRBV5-5 TGTGCCAGCAGCTTGAGCACAGCAACTAATGAAAAACTGTTTTTT CASSLSTATNEKLFF
- TRBJ2-7 TRBD2 TRBV4-1 TGCGCCAGCAACCAAACTAGCGCCTACGAGCAGTACTTC CASNQTSAYEQYF
- TRBJ2-7 - TRBV12-3/TRBV12-4 TGTGCCGCCGCCGGGACCGACTCCTACGAGCAGTACTTC CAAAGTDSYEQYF
- TRBJ2-1 TRBD1 TRBV20-1 TGCAGTGCTCCTCGACAGGGTGAAGGCGATGAGCAGTTCTTC CSAPRQGEGDEQFF
- TRBJ2-7 - TRBV20-1 TGCAGTGCTAGGCTTGAGGAGCGCCGGTGGGAGCAGTACTTC CSARLEERRWEQYF
- TRBJ1-5 - TRBV7-2 TGTGCCAGCAGCCCCACTTATCGGGATCAGCCCCAGCATTTT CASSPTYRDQPQHF
- TRBJ1-5 - TRBV12-3/TRBV12-4 TGTGCCAGCAGTTTAAGCCAGGGAGGAGGTCAGCCCCAGCATTTT CASSLSQGGGQPQHF
few TRBJ2-4 - TRBV29-1 TGCAGCGTACAAGTGGAACGGACTGTCGGGCAGTACTTC CSVQVERTVGQYF
once TRBJ2-3 TRBD2 TRBV9 TGTGCCAGCAGCGTAGAGGGGACTAGCGGTTCATCTAGCACAGATACGCAGTATTTT CASSVEGTSGSSSTDTQYF
- TRBJ2-3 - TRBV7-2 TGTGCCGGATTTCTTAGCACAGATACGCAGTATTTT CAGFLSTDTQYF
few TRBJ2-1 TRBD2 TRBV5-1 TGCGCCAGCAGCTTGGAAGCTAGCGGGAGAAGTGAGCAGTTCTTC CASSLEASGRSEQFF
- TRBJ1-2 - TRBV18 TGTGCCAGCTCACCCCCCAGAAGGGATACTAACTATGGCTACACCTTC CASSPPRRDTNYGYTF
- TRBJ2-2 TRBD1 TRBV5-1 TGCGCCAGCAGCCGTAAACCCGGGACAGAAAACACCGGGGAGCTGTTTTTT CASSRKPGTENTGELFF
few TRBJ2-7 - TRBV5-1 TGCGCCAGCAGCTACGGACAGATCGGTCACACCTACGAGCAGTACTTC CASSYGQIGHTYEQYF
- TRBJ2-1 TRBD2 TRBV20-1 TGCAGTGCTAGAGACTTTAGCGCTAGCGGGTACAATGAGCAGTTCTTC CSARDFSASGYNEQFF
few TRBJ1-1 - TRBV7-3 TGTGCCAGCAGCTTGGAGAAAACGAACACTGAAGCTTTCTTT CASSLEKTNTEAFF
few TRBJ1-2 - TRBV3-1 TGTGCCAGCAGCAGCTCTCGGACCCGGGGCTACACCTTC CASSSSRTRGYTF
- TRBJ2-3 TRBD2 TRBV5-1 TGCGCCAGCAGCTTCGTCTCCGGGACTAGGGTCTCAGATACGCAGTATTTT CASSFVSGTRVSDTQYF
- TRBJ2-7 TRBD1 TRBV12-3/TRBV12-4 TGTGCCAGCAGTCCCCGGGACAGGGTCCTGTTGGAGCAGTACTTC CASSPRDRVLLEQYF
once TRBJ2-5 - TRBV29-1 TGCAGCGTTGGCGTCGGGGCCGGGCCCCCCCAAGAGACCCAGTACTTC CSVGVGAGPPQETQYF
- TRBJ2-3 TRBD2 TRBV27 TGTGCCAGCAGACCTTTCCTAGCGGGAGGTAATCCGCAGCAGTATTTT CASRPFLAGGNPQQYF
- TRBJ1-1 TRBD1 TRBV6-5 TGTGCCAGCAGTTACAACAGGGGGAACACTGAAGCTTTCTTT CASSYNRGNTEAFF
- TRBJ2-7 TRBD1 TRBV9 TGTGCCAGCAGCGTAGATATCGGGACAGCCTCCTACGAGCAGTACTTC CASSVDIGTASYEQYF
once TRBJ1-6 - TRBV9 TGTGCCAGCAGCGTAACGGAGAGGTACTCACCCCTCCACTTT CASSVTERYSPLHF
few TRBJ2-5 - TRBV11-3 TGTGCCAGCAGCCTAGGAGGGGCGGTACAAGAGACCCAGTACTTC CASSLGGAVQETQYF
- TRBJ2-5 TRBD1 TRBV28 TGTGCCAGCAGTCAGGGGGCGCGGGAGACCCAGTACTTC CASSQGARETQYF
- TRBJ2-3 TRBD2 TRBV20-1 TGCAGTGCTATTCCGAGCGGGAGGGGTACGCAGTATTTT CSAIPSGRGTQYF
few TRBJ2-6 - TRBV19 TGTGCCAGTAGTATGGCTGGAGAATTCTCTGGGGCCAACGTCCTGACTTTC CASSMAGEFSGANVLTF
- TRBJ1-2 TRBD1 TRBV29-1 TGCAGCGTTGAGGGACAGGGAATAGATGGCTACACCTTC CSVEGQGIDGYTF
few TRBJ2-7 - TRBV28 TGTGCCAGCAGTTTGGGTGTGGGAAAGTACGAGCAGTACTTC CASSLGVGKYEQYF
- TRBJ2-5 TRBD2 TRBV20-1 TGCAGTGCTAGAGATCAGACTAGCGGGAACCAACAAGAGACCCAGTACTTC CSARDQTSGNQQETQYF
few TRBJ2-1 TRBD2 TRBV28 TGTGCCAGCAGTTTTCAGCGTGGCGGGAGCAATGAGCAGTTCTTC CASSFQRGGSNEQFF
- TRBJ1-2 TRBD1 TRBV20-1 TGCAGTGCTGACCGAGGGGGCCGAGATGGAGGCTACACCTTC CSADRGGRDGGYTF
- TRBJ2-3 TRBD1 TRBV5-1 TGCGCCAGCAGCCGGGACAGGGACGCAGATACGCAGTATTTT CASSRDRDADTQYF
- TRBJ2-3 TRBD2 TRBV6-1 TGTGCCAGCAGAACATTACGAAGGCTAGCGGATAGCACAGATACGCAGTATTTT CASRTLRRLADSTDTQYF
- TRBJ2-7 TRBD2 TRBV28 TGTGCCAGCAGTTTATTAGCGGGCCTGGGGGAGCAGTACTTC CASSLLAGLGEQYF
- TRBJ2-1 - TRBV5-1 TGCGCCAGCAGCACTGGGACGAACTACAATGAGCAGTTCTTC CASSTGTNYNEQFF
- TRBJ2-5 TRBD1 TRBV29-1 TGCAGCGTTGAAGATCGACAGGGGGAGTACTTC CSVEDRQGEYF
- TRBJ1-2 TRBD1 TRBV2 TGTGCCAGCGGAACCACAGGGGGCGCGGCCTATGGCTACACCTTC CASGTTGGAAYGYTF
few TRBJ2-7 - TRBV12-3/TRBV12-4 TGTGCCAGCAGTCCCTTCATCAGGAGTTACGAGCAGTACTTC CASSPFIRSYEQYF
few TRBJ2-7 TRBD1 TRBV28 TGTGCCAGCAGTAGGACAGGGGCTCAGTACGAGCAGTACTTC CASSRTGAQYEQYF
- TRBJ2-7 TRBD1 TRBV20-1 TGCAGTGCAAGAGGGGGACAGGGGGCGCCGGACGAGCAGTACTTC CSARGGQGAPDEQYF
- TRBJ2-1 - TRBV28 TGTGCCAGCAGTTTAGGGGGGGCTACTAGCAATGAGCAGTTCTTC CASSLGGATSNEQFF
many TRBJ2-7 - TRBV28 TGTGCCAGCAGTTTATGGGCACAGGGCTACGAGCAGTACTTC CASSLWAQGYEQYF
few TRBJ2-5 - TRBV4-1 TGCGCCAGCAGCCAAGACGGGACGCTTAGCGGAGAAGAGACCCAGTACTTC CASSQDGTLSGEETQYF
- TRBJ2-1 - TRBV19 TGTGCCAGTGTCGGGCCCAAAGAGCAGTTCTTC CASVGPKEQFF
- TRBJ1-2 TRBD1 TRBV7-2 TGTGCCAGCAGCTTAGCTTCCAGGGGGCACTATGGCTACACCTTC CASSLASRGHYGYTF
- TRBJ1-2 - TRBV4-1 TGCGCCAGCAGCCAAGACGGCAGAACCCCTTACTATGGCTACACCTTC CASSQDGRTPYYGYTF
- TRBJ2-4 - TRBV10-3 TGTGCCATCGGTCGTGGGAACATTCAGTACTTC CAIGRGNIQYF
- TRBJ2-7 TRBD2 TRBV24-1 TGTGCCACCAGTGACCGACCCGGGACTAGCGGGGTCTCCTACGAGCAGTACTTC CATSDRPGTSGVSYEQYF
- TRBJ2-5 - TRBV20-1 TGCAGTGCCCCAGGAGGGCTAGCGTCCCGGGAGACCCAGTACTTC CSAPGGLASRETQYF
- TRBJ2-5 TRBD2 TRBV27 TGTGCCAGCAGTTTATCGGGGGGACTAGCAGGACAAGAGACCCAGTACTTC CASSLSGGLAGQETQYF
few TRBJ2-3 - TRBV20-1 TGCAGTGCAACCCGGGGACCCCAGTCAGCGCAGTATTTT CSATRGPQSAQYF